Below are 28 T cell receptor beta chains sequenced from a single sample in a study of T cell responses to AZD1222 COVID-19 vaccine. TCRdb's table, derived via immunoSEQ multiplex PCR, lists solely in-frame clones and lacks some. The sample yields 120,000 or so clones, roughly nine tenths seen once. This sample comprised peripheral blood, obtained on day 0 of AZD1222 vaccination. The source is an adult in good health.

The chain combines TRBV27 with TRBJ2-1; 14 nucleotides agree with TRBD2. This CDR3 contains 16 residues. CDR1 MNHEY and CDR2 SMNVEV come from the germline V gene (reference sequence). The V gene end was trimmed by 4 bases and the J gene end by 8 bases; junction bases not matched to a gene: 7. In nucleotides, the CDR3 is TGTGCCAGCAGTTCCCTGACTAGCGGGGGGGTCTATGAGCAGTTCTTC. Amino acid sequence: CASSSLTSGGVYEQFF.

The chain is built from TRBV2 and TRBJ2-5; 7 nucleotides line up with TRBD2. J was trimmed by 3 bases and V by 6 bases; bases with no gene match: 10. The CDR3 is 15 residues long. Germline CDR1 and CDR2: SNHLY and FYNNEI. The CDR3 spells CASRTLRGGEETQYF. CDR3 DNA sequence: TGTGCCAGCAGGACGTTACGGGGAGGGGAAGAGACCCAGTACTTC. Combining the CDR3 with reference TRBV2 and TRBJ2-5 gives the whole variable domain EPEVTQTPSHQVTQMGQEVILRCVPISNHLYFYWYRQILGQKVEFLVSFYNNEISEKSEIFDDQFSVERPDGSNFTLKIRSTKLEDSAMYFCASRTLRGGEETQYFGPGTRLLVL.

The chain is built from TRBV10-3 and TRBJ2-2; no firm D call. V was shortened by 2 bases and J by 6 bases, with 10 bases between the two germline ends. The CDR3 spans 14 residues. Looked up from germline, CDR1 is ENHRY and CDR2 is SYGVKD. DNA for the CDR3: TGTGCCATCAGTGAGAGGGCAGGAGCCGGGGAGCTGTTTTTT. As protein: CAISERAGAGELFF.

With respect to this clone: Other DNA sequences in this sample translate to the same CDR3. The rearrangement links TRBV3-1 (or the pseudogene TRBV3-2) to TRBJ2-1, with D unclear. In germline, CDR1 is LGHDT, CDR2 YNNKEL (reference sequence). The CDR3 is 11 amino acids. V was shortened by 4 bases and J by 4 bases, with 2 bases between the two germline ends. CDR3 residues: CASSLYNEQFF. CDR3 nucleotides: TGTGCCAGCAGCCTATACAATGAGCAGTTCTTC.

This clone was counted only a few times. The genes are TRBV7-2 and TRBJ1-1; the D is unclear. The CDR3 has 15 residues. Germline CDR1 SGHTA, CDR2 FQGNSA. V was clipped by 1 base and J by 0 bases, with 9 bases between them. CDR3 coding DNA: TGTGCCAGCAGCTTAGTGCCCGGGCTGAACACTGAAGCTTTCTTT. It yields the protein CASSLVPGLNTEAFF.

The chain links TRBV7-2 to TRBJ1-5; no firm D call. Trimming pared 1 base from V and 1 base from J, leaving 8 bases between. CDR3 length: 15 amino acids. Germline V lookup: CDR1 SGHTA, CDR2 FQGNSA. The DNA of the CDR3 is TGTGCCAGCAGCTTAGGACGCACAAGCAATCAGCCCCAGCATTTT. Protein product: CASSLGRTSNQPQHF. The whole variable domain, filled in from reference TRBV7-2 and TRBJ1-5, reads GAGVSQSPSNKVTEKGKDVELRCDPISGHTALYWYRQSLGQGLEFLIYFQGNSAPDKSGLPSDRFSAERTGGSVSTLTIQRTQQEDSAVYLCASSLGRTSNQPQHFGDGTRLSIL.

V is TRBV18 and J is TRBJ1-4, with D unclear. The CDR3 is 14 amino acids. Germline CDR1 and CDR2: KGHSH and LQKENI. Trimming pared 6 bases from V and 0 bases from J, leaving 8 bases between. In DNA form, the CDR3 reads TGTGCCAGCTCGCAACAGACAACTAATGAAAAACTGTTTTTT. Translation: CASSQQTTNEKLFF.

The V gene is TRBV7-9, the J gene TRBJ1-2, with D maybe TRBD1 (6 bases). V dropped 4 bases and J dropped 4 bases, with 16 bases sitting between them. The CDR3 totals 15 residues. Germline V CDR1 and CDR2: SEHNR, FQNEAQ (reference sequence). This chain's CDR3 is CASSSATGYGYGYTF. The CDR3 DNA reads as TGTGCCAGCAGCTCCGCGACAGGCTACGGCTATGGCTACACCTTC.

V is TRBV6-2 or TRBV6-3 and J is TRBJ2-3, with 9 bases matching TRBD2. The CDR3 runs 14 residues. J lost 13 bases, V lost 6 bases, and 14 bases had no gene match. Germline V lookup: CDR1 MNHEY, CDR2 SVGEGT. CDR3 nucleotide sequence: TGTGCCAGCAGCCCTAACGTTCAGCGGGAGGTTGAGTATTTT. Translated, it gives CASSPNVQREVEYF.

The chain is built from TRBV18 and TRBJ1-1; 8 bases are shared with TRBD1. Per germline, CDR1 KGHSH and CDR2 LQKENI. The CDR3 runs 14 residues. The trim removed 3 bases at V and 3 bases at J, leaving 3 bases unmatched. CDR3 nucleotide sequence: TGTGCCAGCTCACCCCAGGGGGCGGACACTGAAGCTTTCTTT. Its protein product is CASSPQGADTEAFF. Full variable domain (outside the CDR3, taken from reference TRBV18 and TRBJ1-1): NAGVMQNPRHLVRRRGQEARLRCSPMKGHSHVYWYRQLPEEGLKFMVYLQKENIIDESGMPKERFSAEFPKEGPSILRIQQVVRGDSAAYFCASSPQGADTEAFFGQGTRLTVV.

The chain joins TRBV7-6 to TRBJ1-6; 9 bases agree with TRBD1. V was clipped by 5 bases and J by 9 bases; unmatched bases: 5. The CDR3 totals 14 residues. Per the germline V gene, CDR1 is SGHVS and CDR2 is FNYEAQ. CDR3 sequence (DNA): TGTGCCAGCAGCCAGACAGGGGGTAGTTCACCCCTCCACTTT. Translation: CASSQTGGSSPLHF.

This chain uses TRBV7-2 with TRBJ2-7; TRBD2 matches 13 bases. The CDR3 spans 16 residues. Germline trimming cut 5 bases from V and 2 bases from J; bases unmatched to any gene: 6. Looked up from germline, CDR1 is SGHTA and CDR2 is FQGNSA. The CDR3 DNA reads TGTGCCAGCAGCGAGACTAGCGGGAGGCGGGCCTACGAGCAGTACTTC. Protein: CASSETSGRRAYEQYF.

This chain joins TRBV6-6 and TRBJ1-5, with unresolved D. The CDR3 loop spans 13 amino acids. Trimming cost V 6 bases and J 0 bases, with 6 bases left between them. CDR1 is MNHNY, CDR2 SVGAGI, per germline (reference sequence). The CDR3, as DNA: TGTGCCAGCAGCCGCCGTAGCAATCAGCCCCAGCATTTT. The encoded protein is CASSRRSNQPQHF.

V gene TRBV7-9 combines with J gene TRBJ1-1; D may be TRBD1 (5 bases). Trimming shortened V by 5 bases and J by 2 bases, and 15 bases separated the two germline ends. The CDR3 runs 15 residues. In germline, CDR1 is SEHNR, CDR2 FQNEAQ (reference sequence). The CDR3 sequence: CASSRKGTANTEAFF. The DNA of the CDR3 is TGTGCCAGCAGCCGAAAGGGGACGGCCAACACTGAAGCTTTCTTT. Variable domain in full (rest from reference TRBV7-9 and TRBJ1-1): DTGVSQNPRHKITKRGQNVTFRCDPISEHNRLYWYRQTLGQGPEFLTYFQNEAQLEKSRLLSDRFSAERPKGSFSTLEIQRTEQGDSAMYLCASSRKGTANTEAFFGQGTRLTVV.

The gene calls are TRBV5-8 and TRBJ2-1; unclear D gene. Germline V gene sequence: CDR1 SGHTS, CDR2 YDEGEE. Trimming removed 0 bases at V and 5 bases at J, with 12 bases between. The CDR3 is 15 amino acids. CDR3 in amino acids: CASSLGLDANNEQFF. The CDR3 DNA reads as TGTGCCAGCAGCTTGGGCCTGGACGCAAACAATGAGCAGTTCTTC.

This sequence joins TRBV23-1 and TRBJ2-4, with TRBD1 matching 7 bases. TRBV23-1 is assigned to the ORF class and has an uncertain function. CDR3 length: 16 residues. The V segment lost 2 bases and the J segment 3 bases; nucleotides outside the gene matches: 7. The DNA of the CDR3 is TGCGCCAGCAGTCAAGTGAGGGGGCATGGCAAAAACATTCAGTACTTC. It is translated as CASSQVRGHGKNIQYF.

The chain recombines TRBV15 with TRBJ2-3; TRBD1 matches 8 bases. Germline-derived CDR1 and CDR2 are LNHNV and YYDKDF (reference sequence). With 1 base clipped from V and 2 bases from J, the junction kept 2 bases outside the gene matches. This CDR3 has 15 amino acids. The CDR3, as DNA: TGTGCCACCAGCAGAGGACAGGGGATCACAGATACGCAGTATTTT. Its protein is CATSRGQGITDTQYF. Variable domain in full (rest from reference TRBV15 and TRBJ2-3): DAMVIQNPRYQVTQFGKPVTLSCSQTLNHNVMYWYQQKSSQAPKLLFHYYDKDFNNEADTPDNFQSRRPNTSFCFLDIRSPGLGDTAMYLCATSRGQGITDTQYFGPGTRLTVL.

The chain joins TRBV13 to TRBJ2-7; 8 nucleotides align to TRBD2. CDR1 and CDR2 from the germline V gene are PRHDT and FYEKMQ (reference sequence). This CDR3 region has 14 residues. Germline trimming cut 5 bases from V and 7 bases from J; bases unmatched to any gene: 10. Here the CDR3 DNA reads TGTGCCAGCAGCCGGCCCGGGGGGGCGCAGGAGCAGTACTTC. Its translation: CASSRPGGAQEQYF.

This chain uses TRBV12-2 with TRBJ2-7; the D call of TRBD1 is as the table states it, not checked on the DNA. TRBV12-2 is termed a pseudogene. This CDR3 region has 11 residues. The CDR3 here is CASRSRGEQYF. CDR3 sequence (DNA): TGTGCAAGTCGCTCAAGGGGCGAGCAGTACTTC.

J is TRBJ1-4 and V is TRBV19; tentatively, D is TRBD1 (5 bases). The CDR3 consists of 14 residues. The V gene lost 3 bases and the J gene lost 6 bases, with 11 bases spanning the gap. The germline V gene has CDR1 LNHDA and CDR2 SQIVND (reference sequence). The CDR3 here is CASSIAGGDEKLFF. The DNA of the CDR3 is TGTGCCAGTAGTATCGCGGGAGGGGATGAAAAACTGTTTTTT.

V usage is TRBV7-9 and J usage is TRBJ2-1, with a possible D match to TRBD1 (6 bases). The CDR3 sequence is 15 residues long. With 2 bases removed from V and 5 bases from J, the gap between germline ends came to 13 bases. Germline CDR1 SEHNR, CDR2 FQNEAQ (reference sequence). The CDR3 region is CASSLQGPPDNEQFF. CDR3 nucleotide sequence: TGTGCCAGCAGCTTACAGGGGCCGCCAGACAATGAGCAGTTCTTC. The entire variable domain, with the rest obtained from reference TRBV7-9 and TRBJ2-1, is as follows: DTGVSQNPRHKITKRGQNVTFRCDPISEHNRLYWYRQTLGQGPEFLTYFQNEAQLEKSRLLSDRFSAERPKGSFSTLEIQRTEQGDSAMYLCASSLQGPPDNEQFFGPGTRLTVL.

This clone was observed a single time. The rearrangement uses TRBV25-1 and TRBJ2-2; TRBD2 matches at 7 bases. CDR1 and CDR2 (germline): MGHDK, SYGVNS. The V and J ends lost 4 bases and 6 bases, in that order; junction bases with no gene match: 8. This CDR3 is 15 amino acids long. As DNA, the CDR3 is TGTGCCAGCAGTGTGAGCGGGAACGCTCCCGGGGAGCTGTTTTTT. Protein sequence: CASSVSGNAPGELFF.

The chain uses TRBV4-2 and TRBJ2-2; D unclear. The CDR3 sequence is 14 residues long. Germline V gene data show CDR1 as LGHNA and CDR2 as YNFKEQ. Trimming cost V 0 bases and J 5 bases, with 7 bases left between them. Here the CDR3 reads CASSQDMNTGELFF. CDR3 nucleotide sequence: TGTGCCAGCAGCCAAGATATGAATACCGGGGAGCTGTTTTTT.

The chain recombines TRBV5-1 with TRBJ2-3; D is unresolved. V shed 0 bases and J shed 4 bases, with 9 bases lying between them. The CDR3 has 14 amino acids. CDR1 is SGHRS and CDR2 is YFSETQ in the germline V gene. This CDR3 reads CASSLVGLPDTQYF. CDR3 bases: TGCGCCAGCAGCTTGGTTGGGTTGCCAGATACGCAGTATTTT.

The CDR3 loop is CASGPLGTDTQYF. The DNA of the CDR3 is TGTGCTAGTGGTCCTCTAGGCACAGATACGCAGTATTTT. The rearrangement links TRBV12-5 to TRBJ2-3; no clear D gene. This CDR3 is built from 13 residues. Trimming took 5 bases from V and 1 from J, leaving 7 bases between them. The germline V gene has CDR1 LGHNT and CDR2 FRNRAP.

The gene calls are TRBV18 and TRBJ2-2; D is possibly TRBD1 or TRBD2 (5 bases each). This CDR3 has 14 residues. V lost 3 bases and J lost 4, with 9 bases in between. Germline lookup yields CDR1 KGHSH and CDR2 LQKENI. The CDR3 DNA is TGTGCCAGCTCACCGGGGGAAGTCACCGGGGAGCTGTTTTTT. Translated: CASSPGEVTGELFF.

This clone was observed a single time. This chain links TRBV7-2 with TRBJ1-5; D ambiguous. V lost 1 base and J lost 3, with 4 bases in between. The CDR3 runs 13 residues. Germline loops: CDR1 SGHTA, CDR2 FQGNSA. As DNA, the CDR3 is TGTGCCAGCAGCTTAGGGGCCAATCAGCCCCAGCATTTT. It encodes CASSLGANQPQHF. The entire variable domain, with the rest obtained from reference TRBV7-2 and TRBJ1-5, is as follows: GAGVSQSPSNKVTEKGKDVELRCDPISGHTALYWYRQSLGQGLEFLIYFQGNSAPDKSGLPSDRFSAERTGGSVSTLTIQRTQQEDSAVYLCASSLGANQPQHFGDGTRLSIL.

The J gene is TRBJ2-7, the V gene TRBV2; the D gene is possibly TRBD2 (6 bases). Germline values: CDR1 SNHLY, CDR2 FYNNEI. The CDR3 length is 12 residues. Trimming shortened V by 11 bases and J by 2 bases, and 13 bases separated the two germline ends. The CDR3 loop is CAGGKGPYEQYF. CDR3 nucleotide sequence: TGTGCCGGGGGGAAGGGGCCCTACGAGCAGTACTTC.